The 7 T cell receptor beta chains below come from one sample, sequenced in a study of T cell clones after liver transplantation. TCRdb's table, derived via immunoSEQ multiplex PCR, lists solely in-frame clones and lacks some. Found here are 60,000 or so clones, 60% to 80% of them singletons; the top ten hold over 12%. Sequencing used CD4+ T cells from blood, obtained before liver transplant. The receptors come from a human donor who received a liver transplant.

The CDR3 spells CASSLKRGGVRELFF. In nucleotides, the CDR3 is TGTGCCAGCAGTCTTAAGCGGGGGGGAGTCCGGGAGCTGTTTTTT. The rearrangement uses TRBV2 and TRBJ2-2; 10 positions match TRBD2. The CDR3 has 15 residues. The trim removed 5 bases at V and 9 bases at J, leaving 9 bases unmatched. Germline-derived CDR1 and CDR2 are SNHLY and FYNNEI.

The chain combines TRBV5-1 with TRBJ2-7; 7 nucleotides match TRBD1. This CDR3 spans 16 amino acids. V gave up 3 bases and J gave up 0 bases; unmatched junction bases: 9. Germline V gene sequence: CDR1 SGHRS, CDR2 YFSETQ. DNA of the CDR3: TGCGCCAGCAGCTCGGAGCCCAGGGGGAGCTCCTACGAGCAGTACTTC. It encodes CASSSEPRGSSYEQYF.

The V call is TRBV2, the J call TRBJ2-7; possibly TRBD1 for D (6 bases). Between the trimmed V and J ends, which lost 6 bases and 2 bases, there was a span of 8 bases. This CDR3 has 12 residues. Germline V CDR1 and CDR2: SNHLY, FYNNEI. The DNA for the CDR3 is TGTGCCAGCAGAGGACAGCCCTACGAGCAGTACTTC. It codes for CASRGQPYEQYF.

This chain links TRBV2 with TRBJ2-2; D gene ambiguous. Germline values: CDR1 SNHLY, CDR2 FYNNEI. Trimming removed 4 bases at V and 4 bases at J, with 4 bases between. The CDR3 consists of 12 residues. The CDR3 nucleotides are TGTGCCAGCAGTGCGGGCACCGGGGAGCTGTTTTTT. This gives the protein CASSAGTGELFF.

This clone appeared a few times. The chain joins TRBV6-5 to TRBJ2-3; TRBD1 matches 8 bases. The V and J ends lost 0 bases and 4 bases, in that order; junction bases with no gene match: 3. This CDR3 is 15 amino acids long. Germline CDR1 MNHEY, CDR2 SVGAGI. The CDR3 spells CASSYSAGGADTQYF. For the CDR3, the DNA is TGTGCCAGCAGTTACTCGGCAGGGGGCGCAGATACGCAGTATTTT.

V and J are TRBV5-6 and TRBJ2-5; D unresolved. The CDR3 is made up of 14 amino acids. CDR1 is SGHDT and CDR2 is YYEEEE in the germline V gene. Trimming removed 1 base from V and 4 bases from J, with 11 bases in between. The CDR3 here is CASSLSHSRETQYF. CDR3 DNA sequence: TGTGCCAGCAGCTTGTCCCACAGTCGAGAGACCCAGTACTTC.

The chain links TRBV7-2 to TRBJ1-2; D perhaps matches TRBD1 (6 bases). This CDR3 is 14 amino acids long. V dropped 5 bases and J dropped 8 bases, with 18 bases sitting between them. Looked up from germline, CDR1 is SGHTA and CDR2 is FQGNSA. In DNA, the CDR3 is TGTGCCAGCAGCACCAGGGGCAGGGGAGGGGGCTACACCTTC. Residues: CASSTRGRGGGYTF.